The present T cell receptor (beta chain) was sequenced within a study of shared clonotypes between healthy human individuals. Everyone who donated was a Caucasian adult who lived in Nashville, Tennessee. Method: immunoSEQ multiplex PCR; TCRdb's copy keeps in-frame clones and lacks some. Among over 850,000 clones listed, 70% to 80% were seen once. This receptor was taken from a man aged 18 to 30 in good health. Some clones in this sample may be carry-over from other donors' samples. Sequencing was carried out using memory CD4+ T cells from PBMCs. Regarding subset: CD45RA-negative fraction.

This chain's CDR3 is CASSAQPGHRADTQYF. CDR3 DNA sequence: TGTGCCAGCAGCGCTCAACCGGGCCACAGGGCGGATACGCAGTATTTT. J is TRBJ2-3 and V is TRBV9; possible D gene TRBD1, 6 bases. V shed 3 bases and J shed 6 bases, with 20 bases lying between them. The CDR3 consists of 16 residues. CDR1 is SGDLS and CDR2 is YYNGEE in the germline V gene.